The entry below gives a single T cell receptor (beta chain) sequence along with its context. The sample comes from a study of T cells in localized non-small cell lung cancer. CDR1 and CDR2 from the germline V gene are SQVTM and ANQGSEA. The CDR3 covers 16 residues. With 3 bases clipped from V and 1 base from J, the junction kept 7 bases outside the gene matches. TCRdb keeps only in-frame clones here, not all; method: immunoSEQ multiplex PCR. This table holds 31,000 or so clones, about 88% found once. The sequenced sample was peripheral blood, obtained before any cancer treatment. The chain joins TRBV29-1 to TRBJ1-2; 11 bases fit TRBD1. This clonotype was sampled from a female donor older than 55 with stage I lung adenocarcinoma. In DNA form, the CDR3 reads TGCAGCGTTGATGGACAGGGGGCGCAAGTTAACTATGGCTACACCTTC. Amino acid sequence: CSVDGQGAQVNYGYTF.